Shown below are 5 T cell receptor beta chains from a single sample sequenced in a study of blood T cell repertoires in COVID-19. Clones were sequenced by immunoSEQ multiplex PCR, and TCRdb holds only the in-frame ones, with some missing. The sample records about 160,000 clones, about 90% being singletons. Sequencing was carried out using peripheral blood. Source of these receptors: a young man with COVID-19, enrolled during active disease.

The chain links TRBV2 to TRBJ1-2, with 8 positions matching TRBD1. This CDR3 contains 15 residues. Germline lookup yields CDR1 SNHLY and CDR2 FYNNEI. After removal of 0 bases from V and 1 base from J, the junction contained 1 base not matched to a gene. CDR3: CASSEATGVNYGYTF. CDR3 DNA sequence: TGTGCCAGCAGTGAAGCGACAGGGGTTAACTATGGCTACACCTTC.

This clone was seen repeatedly, ten times or more. CDR3 region: CASSPGQGALYEQFF. The CDR3 DNA is TGTGCCAGCAGCCCCGGACAGGGGGCGCTATATGAGCAGTTCTTC. V usage is TRBV7-9 and J usage is TRBJ2-1; 11 bases match TRBD1. The CDR3 loop spans 15 amino acids. V gave up 5 bases and J gave up 8 bases; unmatched junction bases: 8. Germline CDR1 reads SEHNR; CDR2 reads FQNEAQ (reference sequence).

V is TRBV5-6 and J is TRBJ2-5; perhaps TRBD2 as D (6 bases). V lost 1 base, J lost 0 bases, and 13 bases lay in between. CDR1 and CDR2 from the germline V gene are SGHDT and YYEEEE. The CDR3 consists of 16 residues. The CDR3 region is CASSLWGLQYQETQYF. The CDR3 DNA reads TGTGCCAGCAGCTTGTGGGGACTTCAGTACCAAGAGACCCAGTACTTC.

V usage is TRBV18 and J usage is TRBJ1-2; 9 bases map to TRBD1. Germline-derived CDR1 and CDR2 are KGHSH and LQKENI. The CDR3 spans 15 residues. The junction had 0 bases not matched to a gene; V was cut back by 1 base and J by 0 bases. The DNA for the CDR3 is TGTGCCAGCTCACCACGGGACAGGGCTAACTATGGCTACACCTTC. It translates to CASSPRDRANYGYTF.

V gene TRBV5-6 combines with J gene TRBJ1-1; possible D gene TRBD1, 6 bases. The CDR3 is 14 residues long. Germline CDR1 and CDR2: SGHDT and YYEEEE. V lost 4 bases, J lost 0 bases, and 10 bases lay in between. The CDR3, as DNA: TGTGCCAGCAGCCGCCAGGGGATGAACACTGAAGCTTTCTTT. This codes for CASSRQGMNTEAFF.